This TCR beta chain is drawn from a study of blood T cell repertoires in COVID-19 (dated by TCRdb to the early 2020s). Looking at the study overall: Samples covering the acute and convalescent phases of COVID-19 were provided by collaborators in the United States, Italy and Spain. The repertoires were released in a freely available public database meant as a resource for research on the immune response to SARS-CoV-2. Where available, HLA class I and class II types were taken from metadata supplied by the sample provider and were not determined by assay-based typing. Samples were obtained from the ongoing ImmuneRACE study (first 160 participants) and from about 1,300 subjects provided by 6 global collaborators. Subjects who had been exposed to COVID-19, were actively infected with it, or had recovered from it provided the deeply sampled blood TCRbeta repertoires that made up the dataset. The material from the prospective study consisted of cDNA or gDNA derived from T cells, B-cell-depleted T cells, or PBMCs. Sample metadata almost always included a de-identified subject ID, COVID-19 status, age in years and sex.

TCRbeta CDR3 regions were amplified from genomic DNA using the immunoSEQ Assay, a bias-controlled multiplex PCR. On the study's bioinformatics: Within the assay, amplification of reference gene primers was used to estimate how many nucleated cells each sample contained. Sequence reads were collapsed and filtered to measure the absolute abundance of every unique TCRbeta CDR3 rearrangement. For each sample, productive Simpson clonality was calculated as the square root of Simpson's diversity index over productive rearrangements. TCRdb carries this immuneACCESS record with in-frame sequences only. Its versions omit some clonotypes, under half of them owing to an unresolved V gene in the studies checked, with the rest unexplained. The V and J calls and clone size are taken from that table; D and trimming were inferred from the DNA. The table for this sample lists about 260,000 clones; around 89% of them were counted only once. The ten largest clones represent 2.5% to 3% of the sample.

On this clone: The target of this receptor is not known. One end of the junction does not line up with germline, which may come from a read error.

The germline V gene (reference sequence) provides CDR1 SSHAT and CDR2 FNYEAQ. The CDR3 numbers 16 residues from cysteine through phenylalanine. The entry retains the CDR3 DNA only, 48 bases that are in frame from base 1. On the study overall, not on this receptor specifically: How much clinical and demographic metadata was included differed by source and by participant, and the metadata was provided uncurated.

Enrolling through a virtual design, the prospective study's participants ranged in age from roughly 18 to 90 years and lived across around 25 United States geographic areas. In the prospective study, cohorts were assigned on the basis of participant-reported clinical history obtained from a screening survey and a study questionnaire. ImmuneRACE Cohort 3 recovered participants were defined by two consecutive negative NP/OP PCR tests, healthcare professional clearance, or symptom resolution. Mobile phlebotomists in the prospective study collected whole blood, serum and a nasopharyngeal or oropharyngeal swab from every participant. Participants in the prospective study had the option to provide additional blood draws and questionnaires over an approximately two-month period. Blood samples from the prospective study were shipped frozen or at room temperature prior to DNA extraction.

The chain employs TRBV7-7 and TRBJ2-5; the D gene is possibly TRBD2, with 7 bases matching. The source of this sequence is a woman aged 50 to 60 who had recovered from COVID-19. The specimen sequenced was PBMCs or T cells enriched from blood (not recorded which). In nucleotide form, the sequence is TGTGCTAGCAGCGGAGGGGGGGCACCGGGGCAAGAGACCCAGTACTTC. This is translated as CASSGGGAPGQETQYF.